This is a list of T cell receptor beta chains from one sample in a study of T-cell memory formation after mild COVID-19. TCRdb reprocessed the 5' RACE reads via MiXCR and lists one record per CDR3 protein. The table includes 280,000 or so distinct CDR3 sequences, roughly 8.2% detected once. The specimen was PBMCs or a T cell subset sorted from them (not recorded which). These receptors came from a man between 18 and 35 years old who had mild COVID-19 (a few samples of this study predate the infection). Cell type and time point are not known. Each CDR3 is given with its conserved first and last residue. The D gene is left open where the match is weak. Some rows have no size entry. The others give once, few or many, or a class for an expanded clone.

J gene,clone size,D gene,V gene,CDR3 protein,CDR3 DNA
TRBJ2-1,.,.,TRBV6-2/TRBV6-3,CASSYSFSYNEQFF,TGTGCCAGCAGTTACTCATTCTCCTACAATGAGCAGTTCTTC
TRBJ1-3,few,.,TRBV7-2,CASSLARNTIYF,TGTGCCAGCAGCTTAGCCCGAAACACCATATATTTT
TRBJ2-7,once,TRBD2,TRBV4-1,CASSRYSGGADEQYF,TGCGCCAGCAGCCGATATAGCGGGGGGGCCGACGAGCAGTACTTC
TRBJ1-1,many,.,TRBV12-3/TRBV12-4,CASRTNTEAFF,TGTGCCAGCAGGACGAACACTGAAGCTTTCTTT
TRBJ2-3,few,.,TRBV6-5,CASSNEDTQYF,TGTGCCAGCAGTAATGAAGATACGCAGTATTTT
TRBJ1-3,few,.,TRBV19,CASRCSDSGNTIYF,TGTGCCAGTAGGTGTAGTGACTCTGGAAACACCATATATTTT
TRBJ2-3,.,.,TRBV3-1,CASSQDPGTSTDTQYF,TGTGCCAGCAGCCAAGATCCAGGGACCAGCACAGATACGCAGTATTTT
TRBJ2-2,few,TRBD2,TRBV20-1,CSARSLAGASNTGELFF,TGCAGTGCTAGGTCACTAGCGGGGGCCTCGAACACCGGGGAGCTGTTTTTT
TRBJ2-1,many,TRBD2,TRBV6-5,CASSPSGVSSYNEQFF,TGTGCCAGCAGTCCTAGCGGGGTTAGCTCCTACAATGAGCAGTTCTTC
TRBJ1-4,.,TRBD1,TRBV12-3/TRBV12-4,CASKQGRVEKLFF,TGTGCCAGTAAACAGGGGAGGGTGGAAAAACTGTTTTTT
TRBJ1-1,few,TRBD1,TRBV7-8,CASSQGQQNTEAFF,TGTGCCAGCAGCCAGGGACAGCAGAACACTGAAGCTTTCTTT
TRBJ1-6,.,.,TRBV7-9,CASSLVDSPLHF,TGTGCCAGCAGCTTAGTCGATTCACCCCTCCACTTT
TRBJ2-3,many,TRBD2,TRBV20-1,CSAPGLAGLDTQYF,TGCAGTGCTCCGGGACTAGCGGGGTTAGATACGCAGTATTTT
TRBJ1-3,many,.,TRBV29-1,CSVGHGSGNTIYF,TGCAGCGTTGGACACGGCTCTGGAAACACCATATATTTT
TRBJ2-7,.,TRBD1,TRBV20-1,CSAQDRDAYEQYF,TGCAGTGCTCAGGACAGGGACGCCTACGAGCAGTACTTC
TRBJ2-3,.,.,TRBV15,CATSRDATDTQYF,TGTGCCACCAGCAGAGATGCGACAGATACGCAGTATTTT
TRBJ1-1,.,.,TRBV4-3,CASSQDEYRVTEAFF,TGCGCCAGCAGCCAAGATGAATACAGGGTCACTGAAGCTTTCTTT
TRBJ1-5,.,.,TRBV6-5,CASSYSGGGNQPQHF,TGTGCCAGCAGTTACTCGGGTGGGGGCAATCAGCCCCAGCATTTT
TRBJ1-2,.,.,TRBV2,CASRETGDGYTF,TGTGCCAGCAGAGAAACGGGTGATGGCTACACCTTC
TRBJ2-7,few,TRBD1,TRBV20-1,CSARDRPHEQYF,TGCAGTGCCCGGGACAGACCCCACGAGCAGTACTTC
TRBJ1-2,.,.,TRBV24-1,CATSGGNGYGYTF,TGTGCCACCAGTGGGGGAAACGGCTATGGCTACACCTTC
TRBJ2-3,.,TRBD2,TRBV9,CASSLTGGDTDTQYF,TGTGCCAGCAGCTTAACCGGGGGGGACACAGATACGCAGTATTTT
TRBJ2-3,few,.,TRBV28,CASSGGGHLTDTQYF,TGTGCCAGCAGTGGTGGTGGACACCTCACAGATACGCAGTATTTT
TRBJ2-3,few,TRBD2,TRBV20-1,CSARGTRDSTDTQYF,TGCAGTGCCCGCGGGACTAGGGATAGCACAGATACGCAGTATTTT
TRBJ2-3,.,.,TRBV10-3,CAISDSGRGGDTQYF,TGTGCCATCAGTGATTCCGGGCGGGGTGGAGATACGCAGTATTTT
TRBJ2-1,.,.,TRBV7-3,CASQDQGEQFF,TGTGCCAGCCAAGATCAGGGTGAGCAGTTCTTC
TRBJ1-1,.,.,TRBV11-2,CASSFVRRNTEAFF,TGTGCCAGCAGCTTTGTTCGCCGGAACACTGAAGCTTTCTTT
TRBJ2-1,many,TRBD2,TRBV7-2,CASSQLSGSSSYNEQFF,TGTGCCAGCAGCCAGCTTAGCGGGAGCAGCTCCTACAATGAGCAGTTCTTC
TRBJ2-3,.,TRBD2,TRBV11-1,CASSLTLAGASTDTQYF,TGTGCCAGCAGCTTAACACTAGCGGGCGCTAGCACAGATACGCAGTATTTT
TRBJ2-5,.,.,TRBV12-3/TRBV12-4,CASSLYAGQETQYF,TGTGCCAGCAGTTTATACGCAGGGCAAGAGACCCAGTACTTC
TRBJ2-7,once,TRBD2,TRBV11-2,CASSFTSGSYEQYF,TGTGCCAGCAGCTTCACTAGCGGCTCCTACGAGCAGTACTTC
TRBJ2-5,.,.,TRBV28,CASSLPGLAQETQYF,TGTGCCAGCAGTTTACCCGGTTTGGCTCAAGAGACCCAGTACTTC
TRBJ2-7,.,.,TRBV10-3,CAISEGQASLYEQYF,TGTGCCATCAGTGAGGGGCAGGCCTCCCTCTACGAGCAGTACTTC
TRBJ2-3,many,TRBD2,TRBV20-1,CSARVSGGLVDTQYF,TGCAGTGCTAGAGTGAGCGGGGGGCTAGTGGATACGCAGTATTTT
TRBJ2-3,.,.,TRBV7-2,CASSRVPTDTQYF,TGTGCCAGCAGCCGCGTACCCACAGATACGCAGTATTTT
TRBJ1-1,.,.,TRBV7-8,CASRFLGNTEAFF,TGTGCCAGCAGATTTTTGGGGAACACTGAAGCTTTCTTT
TRBJ1-4,few,.,TRBV6-2/TRBV6-3,CASTPGRENEKLFF,TGTGCCAGCACCCCGGGACGTGAGAATGAAAAACTGTTTTTT
TRBJ1-5,few,.,TRBV7-2,CASRRALNQPQHF,TGTGCCAGCAGGAGGGCCTTGAATCAGCCCCAGCATTTT
TRBJ2-5,.,.,TRBV7-9,CASSDQWSEETQYF,TGTGCCAGCAGCGACCAGTGGTCTGAAGAGACCCAGTACTTC